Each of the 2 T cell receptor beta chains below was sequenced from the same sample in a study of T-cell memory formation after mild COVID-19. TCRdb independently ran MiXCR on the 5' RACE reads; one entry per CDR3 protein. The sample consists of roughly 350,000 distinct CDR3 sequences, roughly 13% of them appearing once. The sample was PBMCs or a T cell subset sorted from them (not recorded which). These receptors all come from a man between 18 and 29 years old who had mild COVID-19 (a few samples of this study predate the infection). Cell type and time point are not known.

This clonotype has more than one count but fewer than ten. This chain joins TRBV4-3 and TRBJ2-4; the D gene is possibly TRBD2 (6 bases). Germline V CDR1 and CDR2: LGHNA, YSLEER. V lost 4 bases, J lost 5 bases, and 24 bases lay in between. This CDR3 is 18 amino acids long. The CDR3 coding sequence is TGCGCCAGCAGCCCCTCAGGGTTGGGCCGGGACTCGGAAAACATTCAGTACTTC. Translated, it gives CASSPSGLGRDSENIQYF.

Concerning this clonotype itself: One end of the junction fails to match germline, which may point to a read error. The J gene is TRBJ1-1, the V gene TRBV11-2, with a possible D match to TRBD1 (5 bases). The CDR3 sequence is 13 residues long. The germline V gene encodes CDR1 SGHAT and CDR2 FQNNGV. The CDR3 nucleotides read TGTGCCAGCAGCTTAGTCGAAGGGACTGCAGCTTTCTTT. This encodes CASSLVEGTAAFF.